The rows below give T cell receptor beta chains drawn from one sample of a study of OX40 agonist ivuxolimab in advanced cancers. Clones were read by immunoSEQ multiplex PCR, and TCRdb kept only the in-frame ones, dropping some. The sample shows tens of thousands of clones, 90% of them seen only once. The sequencing used CD4+ or CD8+ T cells sorted from blood, collected in a trial of the OX40 agonist ivuxolimab. The receptors were gathered from an adult with an advanced solid tumor such as melanoma, head and neck, liver or kidney cancer. Each CDR3 is given with its conserved first and last residue. The D gene is left open where the match is weak. Clone size is given for some rows only: seen once, a few or many times, or a class if the clone is expanded.

cdr3_nt: TGCGCCAGCAGCTTGGGACCGGAGGATGGCTACACCTTC; cdr3_aa: CASSLGPEDGYTF; v_call: TRBV5-1; clone_size: .; d_call: .; cdr3_length: 13; j_call: TRBJ1-2
cdr3_nt: TGTGCCAGCACCCAGGGGAAGGATGGCTACACCTTC; cdr3_aa: CASTQGKDGYTF; v_call: TRBV6-5; clone_size: .; d_call: .; cdr3_length: 12; j_call: TRBJ1-2
cdr3_nt: TGCAGCGTTGGACTAGCGGGCTTGGCGGATACGCAGTATTTT; cdr3_aa: CSVGLAGLADTQYF; v_call: TRBV29-1; clone_size: .; d_call: TRBD2; cdr3_length: 14; j_call: TRBJ2-3
cdr3_nt: TGTGCCAGCTCCCGGAGGGGTTCAGGGAACACTGAAGCTTTCTTT; cdr3_aa: CASSRRGSGNTEAFF; v_call: TRBV18; clone_size: .; d_call: .; cdr3_length: 15; j_call: TRBJ1-1
cdr3_nt: TGTGCCAGCAGCTCCATCCGGAGCTCCTACGAGCAGTACTTC; cdr3_aa: CASSSIRSSYEQYF; v_call: TRBV11-3; clone_size: .; d_call: .; cdr3_length: 14; j_call: TRBJ2-7
cdr3_nt: TGCGCCAGCAGCTTGGTATCGGTGGGGGGAGATACGCAGTATTTT; cdr3_aa: CASSLVSVGGDTQYF; v_call: TRBV5-1; clone_size: .; d_call: .; cdr3_length: 15; j_call: TRBJ2-3
cdr3_nt: TGTGCCAGCAGCCCCCTAGCGGGGACACAAGAGACCCAGTACTTC; cdr3_aa: CASSPLAGTQETQYF; v_call: TRBV7-3; clone_size: .; d_call: TRBD2; cdr3_length: 15; j_call: TRBJ2-5
cdr3_nt: TGTGCCAGCAGCTTAGAGGAGAGCACGGGGTACTTC; cdr3_aa: CASSLEESTGYF; v_call: TRBV7-9; clone_size: .; d_call: .; cdr3_length: 12; j_call: TRBJ2-5
cdr3_nt: TGTGCCAGCAGCGCCGTACAGGGGTGGGAGACCCAGTACTTC; cdr3_aa: CASSAVQGWETQYF; v_call: TRBV5-5; clone_size: .; d_call: TRBD1; cdr3_length: 14; j_call: TRBJ2-5
cdr3_nt: TGTGCCAGCAGCCCCGGGAGCTCCTATAATTCACCCCTCCACTTT; cdr3_aa: CASSPGSSYNSPLHF; v_call: TRBV28; clone_size: .; d_call: .; cdr3_length: 15; j_call: TRBJ1-6
cdr3_nt: TGTGCCAGCAGTTTGAGAGGCGGGGAGCTGTTTTTT; cdr3_aa: CASSLRGGELFF; v_call: TRBV27; clone_size: .; d_call: .; cdr3_length: 12; j_call: TRBJ2-2
cdr3_nt: TGTGCCAGCAGCAAATCCGGAGTGTTAAACAATGAGCAGTTCTTC; cdr3_aa: CASSKSGVLNNEQFF; v_call: TRBV7-2; clone_size: .; d_call: .; cdr3_length: 15; j_call: TRBJ2-1
cdr3_nt: TGTGCCAGCAGCGCCACTAGCGGGGTTAACAATGAGCAGTTCTTC; cdr3_aa: CASSATSGVNNEQFF; v_call: TRBV7-9; clone_size: .; d_call: TRBD2; cdr3_length: 15; j_call: TRBJ2-1
cdr3_nt: TGTGCCAGCTCACCACCAGGTGGAGGTGCCTACGAGCAGTACTTC; cdr3_aa: CASSPPGGGAYEQYF; v_call: TRBV18; clone_size: .; d_call: .; cdr3_length: 15; j_call: TRBJ2-7
cdr3_nt: TGTGCCAGTAGTTGGGGAGGAAGGGAGACCCAGTACTTC; cdr3_aa: CASSWGGRETQYF; v_call: TRBV19; clone_size: .; d_call: .; cdr3_length: 13; j_call: TRBJ2-5
cdr3_nt: TGCGCCAGCAGCCAATCCCCTAATCGGGCCACCGCCAAAGAGACCCAGTACTTC; cdr3_aa: CASSQSPNRATAKETQYF; v_call: TRBV5-1; clone_size: .; d_call: .; cdr3_length: 18; j_call: TRBJ2-5
cdr3_nt: TGTGCCAGCACTCAACCCTCCGCATCAGGGGCCAACGTCCTGACTTTC; cdr3_aa: CASTQPSASGANVLTF; v_call: TRBV6-6; clone_size: .; d_call: .; cdr3_length: 16; j_call: TRBJ2-6
cdr3_nt: TGTGCCAGCAGCCGAATAGGAGAGACCCAGTACTTC; cdr3_aa: CASSRIGETQYF; v_call: TRBV13; clone_size: .; d_call: .; cdr3_length: 12; j_call: TRBJ2-5
cdr3_nt: TGTGCCAGCAGCCTTACTTATCTCCCCTCCGGCTACACCTTC; cdr3_aa: CASSLTYLPSGYTF; v_call: TRBV6-5; clone_size: .; d_call: .; cdr3_length: 14; j_call: TRBJ1-2
cdr3_nt: TGCGCCAGCAGTGAGCGCGCCGGCAGCTACTATGGCTACACCTTC; cdr3_aa: CASSERAGSYYGYTF; v_call: TRBV10-2; clone_size: .; d_call: .; cdr3_length: 15; j_call: TRBJ1-2
cdr3_nt: TGCGCCAGCAGCTTAAAGGGGGCGTCTAACGAGCAGTACTTC; cdr3_aa: CASSLKGASNEQYF; v_call: TRBV5-1; clone_size: .; d_call: TRBD1; cdr3_length: 14; j_call: TRBJ2-7
cdr3_nt: TGTGCCAGCTCACCTCTGGGGACTACCGGGGCCTACGAGCAGTACTTC; cdr3_aa: CASSPLGTTGAYEQYF; v_call: TRBV18; clone_size: .; d_call: TRBD2; cdr3_length: 16; j_call: TRBJ2-7
cdr3_nt: TGTGCCACCAGCAGAGATGGCAGGGAAGGGGGTGCCGAAGCTTTCTTT; cdr3_aa: CATSRDGREGGAEAFF; v_call: TRBV15; clone_size: .; d_call: .; cdr3_length: 16; j_call: TRBJ1-1
cdr3_nt: TGTGCCAGCAGCTCCGGGACTAGCGATCATACTGAGCAGTTCTTC; cdr3_aa: CASSSGTSDHTEQFF; v_call: TRBV7-9; clone_size: .; d_call: TRBD2; cdr3_length: 15; j_call: TRBJ2-1
cdr3_nt: TGTGCCAGCAGTTACAGCGGCAGGTTGGGCACTGAAGCTTTCTTT; cdr3_aa: CASSYSGRLGTEAFF; v_call: TRBV6-5; clone_size: .; d_call: .; cdr3_length: 15; j_call: TRBJ1-1
cdr3_nt: TGTGCCATCAGTGAGTCATACGGATATAGCGGGAGGACAGATACGCAGTATTTT; cdr3_aa: CAISESYGYSGRTDTQYF; v_call: TRBV10-3; clone_size: .; d_call: TRBD2; cdr3_length: 18; j_call: TRBJ2-3
cdr3_nt: TGCGCCAGCAGCGACCCCGGGACAGATAACTATGGCTACACCTTC; cdr3_aa: CASSDPGTDNYGYTF; v_call: TRBV5-1; clone_size: .; d_call: TRBD1; cdr3_length: 15; j_call: TRBJ1-2
cdr3_nt: TGTGCCAGCAGCTCGCGACTAGCGGCGAACACCGGGGAGCTGTTTTTT; cdr3_aa: CASSSRLAANTGELFF; v_call: TRBV7-2; clone_size: .; d_call: TRBD2; cdr3_length: 16; j_call: TRBJ2-2
cdr3_nt: TGTGCTAGCAGCTTAAGCGACCGGGAGACCCAGTACTTC; cdr3_aa: CASSLSDRETQYF; v_call: TRBV7-7; clone_size: .; d_call: .; cdr3_length: 13; j_call: TRBJ2-5
cdr3_nt: TGTGCCAGCAGTCGGGGGTCCGACACAGATACGCAGTATTTT; cdr3_aa: CASSRGSDTDTQYF; v_call: TRBV7-9; clone_size: .; d_call: .; cdr3_length: 14; j_call: TRBJ2-3
cdr3_nt: TGCGCCAGCAGCTTGGTGCCCACAGATACGCAGTATTTT; cdr3_aa: CASSLVPTDTQYF; v_call: TRBV5-1; clone_size: .; d_call: .; cdr3_length: 13; j_call: TRBJ2-3
cdr3_nt: TGTGCCAGCAGCCTTACAGGGGGCTGGGGGGAACTGTTTTTT; cdr3_aa: CASSLTGGWGELFF; v_call: TRBV7-2; clone_size: .; d_call: TRBD1; cdr3_length: 14; j_call: TRBJ1-4
cdr3_nt: TGTGCCAGCAGCTTGAAGGCGAGTGAATACGAGCAGTACTTC; cdr3_aa: CASSLKASEYEQYF; v_call: TRBV7-2; clone_size: .; d_call: .; cdr3_length: 14; j_call: TRBJ2-7
cdr3_nt: TGTGCCAGTAGTATCTTCAGGGGGGACTATGGCTACACCTTC; cdr3_aa: CASSIFRGDYGYTF; v_call: TRBV19; clone_size: .; d_call: TRBD1; cdr3_length: 14; j_call: TRBJ1-2
cdr3_nt: TGTGCCAGCAGCTTGTTTCTTACCGAAGCTTTCTTT; cdr3_aa: CASSLFLTEAFF; v_call: TRBV5-4; clone_size: .; d_call: .; cdr3_length: 12; j_call: TRBJ1-1
cdr3_nt: TGTGCCAGCAGCCAGAGACTAGTTCGCTCCTACAATGAGCAGTTCTTC; cdr3_aa: CASSQRLVRSYNEQFF; v_call: TRBV14; clone_size: .; d_call: .; cdr3_length: 16; j_call: TRBJ2-1
cdr3_nt: TGTGCCAGCTCACCACCGGGTGGCCCGGGTATAGCGGACGAGCAGTACTTC; cdr3_aa: CASSPPGGPGIADEQYF; v_call: TRBV18; clone_size: .; d_call: .; cdr3_length: 17; j_call: TRBJ2-7
cdr3_nt: TGCGCCAGCAGCCCACAGGGAAGCTACGAGCAGTACTTC; cdr3_aa: CASSPQGSYEQYF; v_call: TRBV5-1; clone_size: .; d_call: .; cdr3_length: 13; j_call: TRBJ2-7
cdr3_nt: TGTGCCAGCAGCCAAGTCCAGGGGGATAACTCTGGGGCCAACGTCCTGACTTTC; cdr3_aa: CASSQVQGDNSGANVLTF; v_call: TRBV4-2; clone_size: .; d_call: TRBD1; cdr3_length: 18; j_call: TRBJ2-6
cdr3_nt: TGCGCCAGCAGCTTCCAACCTCTGGGACCGGGGGGGAATGAGCAGTTCTTC; cdr3_aa: CASSFQPLGPGGNEQFF; v_call: TRBV5-1; clone_size: .; d_call: TRBD2; cdr3_length: 17; j_call: TRBJ2-1
cdr3_nt: TGTGCCAGCAGTCCTAGGACAGGTAGTGAGTATGGTGAAGCTTTCTTT; cdr3_aa: CASSPRTGSEYGEAFF; v_call: TRBV28; clone_size: .; d_call: TRBD1; cdr3_length: 16; j_call: TRBJ1-1
cdr3_nt: TGTGCCTGGAGGCAGTATCAGTACACTGAAGCTTTCTTT; cdr3_aa: CAWRQYQYTEAFF; v_call: TRBV30; clone_size: .; d_call: .; cdr3_length: 13; j_call: TRBJ1-1
cdr3_nt: TGTGCCAGCAGCTTAGAGGGTGGGCACCCTGAAGCTTTCTTT; cdr3_aa: CASSLEGGHPEAFF; v_call: TRBV11-2; clone_size: .; d_call: .; cdr3_length: 14; j_call: TRBJ1-1
cdr3_nt: TGTGCCAGCAGCTCCCCCACCGCACTTCATGAGCAGTTCTTC; cdr3_aa: CASSSPTALHEQFF; v_call: TRBV7-2; clone_size: .; d_call: .; cdr3_length: 14; j_call: TRBJ2-1
cdr3_nt: TGTGCCAGCAGTTTATCCAACACCATCTATGGCTACACCTTC; cdr3_aa: CASSLSNTIYGYTF; v_call: TRBV28; clone_size: once; d_call: .; cdr3_length: 14; j_call: TRBJ1-2
cdr3_nt: TGTGCCAGCAGTTCCGGACAGGCCACCTCAGTGCGGACCCAGTACTTC; cdr3_aa: CASSSGQATSVRTQYF; v_call: TRBV27; clone_size: .; d_call: TRBD1; cdr3_length: 16; j_call: TRBJ2-5
cdr3_nt: TGTGCCAGCTCACCCTTAGACTACAATGAGCAGTTCTTC; cdr3_aa: CASSPLDYNEQFF; v_call: TRBV18; clone_size: .; d_call: .; cdr3_length: 13; j_call: TRBJ2-1
cdr3_nt: TGTGCCAGCAGTCTCCTTGGACGGGAAAATCAGCCCCAGCATTTT; cdr3_aa: CASSLLGRENQPQHF; v_call: TRBV28; clone_size: .; d_call: .; cdr3_length: 15; j_call: TRBJ1-5
cdr3_nt: TGTGCCAGCAGCCTAAGCGGACAGGGGGCGTACGAGCAGTACTTC; cdr3_aa: CASSLSGQGAYEQYF; v_call: TRBV27; clone_size: .; d_call: TRBD1; cdr3_length: 15; j_call: TRBJ2-7
cdr3_nt: TGCGCCAGCAGCTTGGGACGTATTACTTCATGGCTCACGGCAACTAATGAAAAACTGTTTTTT; cdr3_aa: CASSLGRITSWLTATNEKLFF; v_call: TRBV5-1; clone_size: .; d_call: .; cdr3_length: 21; j_call: TRBJ1-4
cdr3_nt: TGTGCCAGCAGCCCGCGAGCCGTGGCGGGAGTTTCCTACGAGCAGTACTTC; cdr3_aa: CASSPRAVAGVSYEQYF; v_call: TRBV7-6; clone_size: .; d_call: TRBD2; cdr3_length: 17; j_call: TRBJ2-7
cdr3_nt: TGTGCCAGTAGGACTAGCGGGTCTGCGGGGACCGGGGAGCTGTTTTTT; cdr3_aa: CASRTSGSAGTGELFF; v_call: TRBV19; clone_size: .; d_call: TRBD2; cdr3_length: 16; j_call: TRBJ2-2
cdr3_nt: TGTGCTAGTGGTTGGTACAATGAGCAGTTCTTC; cdr3_aa: CASGWYNEQFF; v_call: TRBV12-5; clone_size: .; d_call: .; cdr3_length: 11; j_call: TRBJ2-1
cdr3_nt: TGTGCCATCAAGGTGGCGACTCAGGTGTTGGATACAGATACGCAGTATTTT; cdr3_aa: CAIKVATQVLDTDTQYF; v_call: TRBV10-3; clone_size: .; d_call: .; cdr3_length: 17; j_call: TRBJ2-3
cdr3_nt: TGTGCCAGCAGTAAGATTGCGACAGCCGGGGAGCTGTTTTTT; cdr3_aa: CASSKIATAGELFF; v_call: TRBV6-5; clone_size: .; d_call: .; cdr3_length: 14; j_call: TRBJ2-2
cdr3_nt: TGTGCCAGCAGCGTTTTTAGCGGGAGGACCTACAATGAGCAGTTCTTC; cdr3_aa: CASSVFSGRTYNEQFF; v_call: TRBV9; clone_size: .; d_call: TRBD2; cdr3_length: 16; j_call: TRBJ2-1
cdr3_nt: TGCGCCAGTACTAAGGGGGAGTTTTACAATGAGCAGTTCTTC; cdr3_aa: CASTKGEFYNEQFF; v_call: TRBV4-3; clone_size: .; d_call: .; cdr3_length: 14; j_call: TRBJ2-1
cdr3_nt: TGTGCCAGCAGCTTAGGGACGGCCAAGTACATACCGTACGAGCAGTACTTC; cdr3_aa: CASSLGTAKYIPYEQYF; v_call: TRBV11-2; clone_size: .; d_call: .; cdr3_length: 17; j_call: TRBJ2-7
cdr3_nt: TGTGCCAGCAGCTTGGACATGAAGAGGGCTGATACGCAGTATTTT; cdr3_aa: CASSLDMKRADTQYF; v_call: TRBV5-4; clone_size: .; d_call: .; cdr3_length: 15; j_call: TRBJ2-3
cdr3_nt: TGTGCCAGCAGCTCCTACAGAGCAGAAAAACTGTTTTTT; cdr3_aa: CASSSYRAEKLFF; v_call: TRBV7-2; clone_size: .; d_call: .; cdr3_length: 13; j_call: TRBJ1-4